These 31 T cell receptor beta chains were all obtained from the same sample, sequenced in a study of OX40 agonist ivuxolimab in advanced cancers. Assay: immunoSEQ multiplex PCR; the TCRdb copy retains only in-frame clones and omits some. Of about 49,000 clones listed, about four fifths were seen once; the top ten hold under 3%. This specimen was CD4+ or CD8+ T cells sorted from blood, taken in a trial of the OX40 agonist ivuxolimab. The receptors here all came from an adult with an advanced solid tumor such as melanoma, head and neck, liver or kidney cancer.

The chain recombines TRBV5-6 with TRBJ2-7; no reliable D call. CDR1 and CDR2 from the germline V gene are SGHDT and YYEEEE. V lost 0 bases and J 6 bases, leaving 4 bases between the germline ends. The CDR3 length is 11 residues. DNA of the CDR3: TGTGCCAGCAGCTTGGAGGGCGAGCAGTACTTC. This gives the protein CASSLEGEQYF.

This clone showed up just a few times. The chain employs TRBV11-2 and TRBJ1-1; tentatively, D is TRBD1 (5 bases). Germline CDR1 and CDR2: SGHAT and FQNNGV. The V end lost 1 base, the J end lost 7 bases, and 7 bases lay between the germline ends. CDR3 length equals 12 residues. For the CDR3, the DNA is TGTGCCAGCAGCTTAGGACAGTATGAAGCTTTCTTT. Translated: CASSLGQYEAFF.

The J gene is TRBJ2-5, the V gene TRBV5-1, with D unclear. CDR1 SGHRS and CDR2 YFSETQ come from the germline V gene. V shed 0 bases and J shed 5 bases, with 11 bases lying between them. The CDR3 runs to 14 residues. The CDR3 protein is CASSLDERSETQYF. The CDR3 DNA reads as TGCGCCAGCAGCTTGGACGAGAGGTCGGAGACCCAGTACTTC.

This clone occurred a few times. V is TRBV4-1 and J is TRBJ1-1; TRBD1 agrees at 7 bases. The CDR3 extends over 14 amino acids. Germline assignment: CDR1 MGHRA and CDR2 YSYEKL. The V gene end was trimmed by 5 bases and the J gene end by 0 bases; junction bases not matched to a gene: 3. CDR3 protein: CASSTGDLNTEAFF. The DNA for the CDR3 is TGCGCCAGCAGCACAGGGGACTTGAACACTGAAGCTTTCTTT.

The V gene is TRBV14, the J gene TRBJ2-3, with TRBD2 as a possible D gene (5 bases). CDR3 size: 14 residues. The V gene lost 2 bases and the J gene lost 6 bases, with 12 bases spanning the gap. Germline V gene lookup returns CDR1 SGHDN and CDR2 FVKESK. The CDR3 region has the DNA TGTGCCAGCAGCCAAATGGACTCAGTGGATACGCAGTATTTT. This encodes CASSQMDSVDTQYF.

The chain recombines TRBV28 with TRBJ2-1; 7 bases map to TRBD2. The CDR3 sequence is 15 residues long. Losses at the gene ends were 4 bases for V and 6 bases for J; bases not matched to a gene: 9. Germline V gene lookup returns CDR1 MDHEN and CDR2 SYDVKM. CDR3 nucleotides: TGTGCCAGCAGTTCGCCTAGCGGCGGAATCAATGAGCAGTTCTTC. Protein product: CASSSPSGGINEQFF.

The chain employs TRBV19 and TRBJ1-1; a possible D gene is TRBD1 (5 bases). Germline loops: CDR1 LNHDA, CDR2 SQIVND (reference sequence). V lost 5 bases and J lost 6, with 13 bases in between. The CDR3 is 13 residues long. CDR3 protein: CASSVRRGAEAFF. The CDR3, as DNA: TGTGCCAGTAGTGTCAGGAGGGGAGCTGAAGCTTTCTTT.

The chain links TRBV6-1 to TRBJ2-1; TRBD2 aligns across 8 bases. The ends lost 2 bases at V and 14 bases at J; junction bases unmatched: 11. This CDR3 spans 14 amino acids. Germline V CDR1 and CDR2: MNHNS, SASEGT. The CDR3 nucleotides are TGTGCCAGCAGTGAAAGTAGAGCGGGGGTGTCAAAGTTCTTC. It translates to CASSESRAGVSKFF.

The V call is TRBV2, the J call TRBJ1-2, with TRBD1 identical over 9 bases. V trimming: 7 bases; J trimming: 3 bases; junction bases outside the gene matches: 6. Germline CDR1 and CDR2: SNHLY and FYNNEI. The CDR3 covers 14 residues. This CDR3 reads CASTGDREYYGYTF. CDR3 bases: TGTGCCAGCACCGGGGACAGGGAATACTATGGCTACACCTTC.

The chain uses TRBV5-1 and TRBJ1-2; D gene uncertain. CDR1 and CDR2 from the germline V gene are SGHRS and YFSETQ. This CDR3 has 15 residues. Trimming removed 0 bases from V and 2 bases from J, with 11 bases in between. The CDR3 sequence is CASSLESGQNYGYTF. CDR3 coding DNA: TGCGCCAGCAGCTTGGAGAGTGGTCAGAACTATGGCTACACCTTC.

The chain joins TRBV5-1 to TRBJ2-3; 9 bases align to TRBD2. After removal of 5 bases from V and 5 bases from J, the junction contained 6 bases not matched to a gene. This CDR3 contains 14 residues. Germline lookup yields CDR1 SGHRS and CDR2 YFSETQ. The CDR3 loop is CASRLAGVQDTQYF. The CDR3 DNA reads TGCGCCAGCAGGTTAGCGGGGGTTCAAGATACGCAGTATTTT.

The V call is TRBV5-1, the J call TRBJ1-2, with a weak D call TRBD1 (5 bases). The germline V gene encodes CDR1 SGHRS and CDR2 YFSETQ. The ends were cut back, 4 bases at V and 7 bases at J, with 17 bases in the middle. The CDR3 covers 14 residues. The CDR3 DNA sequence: TGCGCCAGCAGCCTACAGGTATCCGTGAGTGGCTACACCTTC. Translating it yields CASSLQVSVSGYTF.

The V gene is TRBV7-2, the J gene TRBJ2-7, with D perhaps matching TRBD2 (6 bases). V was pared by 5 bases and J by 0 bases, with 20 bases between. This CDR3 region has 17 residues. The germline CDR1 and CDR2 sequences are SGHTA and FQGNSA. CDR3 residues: CASSPLPGLQSSYEQYF. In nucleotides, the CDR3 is TGTGCCAGCAGCCCCCTACCGGGACTCCAGAGCTCCTACGAGCAGTACTTC.

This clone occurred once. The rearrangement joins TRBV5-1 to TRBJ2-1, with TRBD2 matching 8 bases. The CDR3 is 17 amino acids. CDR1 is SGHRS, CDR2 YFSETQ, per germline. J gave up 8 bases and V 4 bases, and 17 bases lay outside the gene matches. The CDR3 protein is CASSPSPHGTSIDEQFF. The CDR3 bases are TGCGCCAGCAGCCCCTCCCCGCACGGGACTAGTATCGATGAGCAGTTCTTC.

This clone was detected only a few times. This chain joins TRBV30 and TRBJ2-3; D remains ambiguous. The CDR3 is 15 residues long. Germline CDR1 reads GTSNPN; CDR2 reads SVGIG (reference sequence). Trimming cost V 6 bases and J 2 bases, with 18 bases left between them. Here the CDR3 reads CACKDPARTTDTQYF. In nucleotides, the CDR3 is TGTGCCTGCAAGGATCCGGCACGTACCACAGATACGCAGTATTTT.

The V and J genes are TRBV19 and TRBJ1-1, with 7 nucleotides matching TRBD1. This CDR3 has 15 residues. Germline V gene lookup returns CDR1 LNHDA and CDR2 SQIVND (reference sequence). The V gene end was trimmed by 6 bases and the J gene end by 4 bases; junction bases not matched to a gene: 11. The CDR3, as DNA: TGTGCCAGTAGCCCTTGGGCGCAGGGGGTCACTGAAGCTTTCTTT. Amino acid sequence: CASSPWAQGVTEAFF.

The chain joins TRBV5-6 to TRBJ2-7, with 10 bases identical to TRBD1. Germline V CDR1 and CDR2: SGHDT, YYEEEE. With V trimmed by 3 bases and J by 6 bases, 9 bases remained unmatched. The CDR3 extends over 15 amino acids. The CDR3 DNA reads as TGTGCCAGCAGCTCAACCGGGACAGGGGTTTTCGAGCAGTACTTC. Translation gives CASSSTGTGVFEQYF.

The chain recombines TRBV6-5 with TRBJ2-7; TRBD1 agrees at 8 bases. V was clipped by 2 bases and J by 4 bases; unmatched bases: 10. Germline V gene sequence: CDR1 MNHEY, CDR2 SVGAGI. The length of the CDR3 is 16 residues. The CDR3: CASSYDPGGVEYEQYF. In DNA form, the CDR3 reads TGTGCCAGCAGTTACGATCCAGGGGGCGTTGAGTACGAGCAGTACTTC.

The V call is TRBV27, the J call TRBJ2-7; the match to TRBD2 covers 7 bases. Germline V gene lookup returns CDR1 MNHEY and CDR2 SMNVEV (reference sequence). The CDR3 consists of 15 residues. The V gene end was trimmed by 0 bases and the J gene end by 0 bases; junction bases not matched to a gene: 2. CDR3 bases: TGTGCCAGCAGTTTATCAGGCGGGGGCTCCTACGAGCAGTACTTC. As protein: CASSLSGGGSYEQYF.

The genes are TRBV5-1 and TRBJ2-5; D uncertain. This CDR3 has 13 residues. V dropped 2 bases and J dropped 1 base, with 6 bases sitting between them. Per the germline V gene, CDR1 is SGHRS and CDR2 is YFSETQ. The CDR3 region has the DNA TGCGCCAGCAGCTTCCCCAGCCAAGAGACCCAGTACTTC. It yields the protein CASSFPSQETQYF.

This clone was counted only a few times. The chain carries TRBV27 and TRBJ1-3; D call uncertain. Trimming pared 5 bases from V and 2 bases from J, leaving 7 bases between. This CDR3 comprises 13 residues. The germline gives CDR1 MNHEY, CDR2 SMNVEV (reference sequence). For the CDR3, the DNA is TGTGCCAGCAGTCCCAACACTGGAAACACCATATATTTT. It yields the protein CASSPNTGNTIYF.

The CDR3 DNA follows: TGTGCCAGCAGTGAAGCCGGGGGGATTGGGAACATTCAGTACTTC. Its protein is CASSEAGGIGNIQYF. The gene calls are TRBV6-1 and TRBJ2-4; TRBD2 matches 7 bases. Looked up from germline, CDR1 is MNHNS and CDR2 is SASEGT. The J segment lost 7 bases and the V segment lost 0 bases, leaving 6 bases of the junction unmatched. The CDR3 contains 15 residues.

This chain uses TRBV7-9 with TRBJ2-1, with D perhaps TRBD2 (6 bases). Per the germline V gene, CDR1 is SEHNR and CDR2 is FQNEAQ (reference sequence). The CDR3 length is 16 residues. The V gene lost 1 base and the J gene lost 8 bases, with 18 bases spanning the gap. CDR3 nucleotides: TGTGCCAGCAGCTTAGGCCGACTAGTCGGGGCAGATGAGCAGTTCTTC. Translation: CASSLGRLVGADEQFF.

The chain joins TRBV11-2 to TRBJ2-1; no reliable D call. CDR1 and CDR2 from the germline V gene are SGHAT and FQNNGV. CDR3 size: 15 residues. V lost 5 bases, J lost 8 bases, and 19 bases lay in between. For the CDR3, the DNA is TGTGCCAGCAGCCCCTTGGGGTTCCTTGATCATGAGCAGTTCTTC. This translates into CASSPLGFLDHEQFF.

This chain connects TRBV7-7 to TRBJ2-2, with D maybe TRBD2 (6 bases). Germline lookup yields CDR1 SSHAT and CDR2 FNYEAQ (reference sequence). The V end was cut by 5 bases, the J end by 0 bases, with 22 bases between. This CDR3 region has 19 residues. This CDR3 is CASSRTTSVRVTNTGELFF. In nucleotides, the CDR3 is TGTGCCAGCAGCCGGACGACTAGTGTTAGAGTGACGAACACCGGGGAGCTGTTTTTT.

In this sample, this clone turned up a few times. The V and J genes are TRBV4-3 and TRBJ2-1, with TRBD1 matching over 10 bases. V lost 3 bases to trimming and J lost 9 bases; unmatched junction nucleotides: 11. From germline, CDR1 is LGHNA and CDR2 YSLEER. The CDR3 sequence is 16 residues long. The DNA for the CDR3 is TGCGCCAGCAGCCAGGAAAGGACAGGGGGGGCCGGTGAGCAGTTCTTC. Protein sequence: CASSQERTGGAGEQFF.

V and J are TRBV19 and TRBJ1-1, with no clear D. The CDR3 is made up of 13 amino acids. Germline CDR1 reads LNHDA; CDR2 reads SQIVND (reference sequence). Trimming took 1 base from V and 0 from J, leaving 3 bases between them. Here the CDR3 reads CASSIGMNTEAFF. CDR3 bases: TGTGCCAGTAGTATAGGAATGAACACTGAAGCTTTCTTT.

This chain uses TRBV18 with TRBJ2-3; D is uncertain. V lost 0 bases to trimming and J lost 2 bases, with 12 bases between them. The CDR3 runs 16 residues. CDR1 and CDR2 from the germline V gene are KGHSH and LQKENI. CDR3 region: CASSPPTSGYTDTQYF. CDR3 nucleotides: TGTGCCAGCTCACCACCGACTTCTGGATACACAGATACGCAGTATTTT.

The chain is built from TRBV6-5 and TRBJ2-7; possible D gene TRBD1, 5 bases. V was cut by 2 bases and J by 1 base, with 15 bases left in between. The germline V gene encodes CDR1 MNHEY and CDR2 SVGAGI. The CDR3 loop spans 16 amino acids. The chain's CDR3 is CASSYLGQGGSYEQYF. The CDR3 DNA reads TGTGCCAGCAGTTACCTCGGGCAGGGTGGGTCCTACGAGCAGTACTTC.

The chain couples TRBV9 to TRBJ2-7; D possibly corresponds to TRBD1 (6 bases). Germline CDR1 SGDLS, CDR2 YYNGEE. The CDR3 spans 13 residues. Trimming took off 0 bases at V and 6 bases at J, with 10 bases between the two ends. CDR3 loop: CASSVDWDTEQYF. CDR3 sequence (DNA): TGTGCCAGCAGCGTAGACTGGGACACCGAGCAGTACTTC. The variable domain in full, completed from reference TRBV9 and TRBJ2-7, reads DSGVTQTPKHLITATGQRVTLRCSPRSGDLSVYWYQQSLDQGLQFLIQYYNGEERAKGNILERFSAQQFPDLHSELNLSSLELGDSALYFCASSVDWDTEQYFGPGTRLTVT.

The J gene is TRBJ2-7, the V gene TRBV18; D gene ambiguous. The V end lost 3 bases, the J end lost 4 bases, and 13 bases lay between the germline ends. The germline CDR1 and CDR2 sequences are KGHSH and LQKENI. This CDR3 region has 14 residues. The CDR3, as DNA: TGTGCCAGCTCACCCGCAGAAAGGCCTTACGAGCAGTACTTC. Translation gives CASSPAERPYEQYF.